The clone carrying this T cell receptor beta chain has a handful of counts. The target antigen is unknown. This sample was taken from a study of T cell repertoires in aging, cancer and after chemotherapy. At the level of the study: Donors were grouped into six age bands spanning 30 or younger through 70 or older. Paired samples before and after chemotherapy came from glioblastoma patients receiving temozolomide-based therapy. Whole-study findings and limits: In healthy donors, age-related TCR diversity loss mainly reflected lost richness.

The CDR3 has 14 residues. The germline V gene has CDR1 PRHDT and CDR2 FYEKMQ (reference sequence). Losses at the gene ends were 3 bases for V and 5 bases for J; bases not matched to a gene: 4. A mixed TRB-A/B primer pool amplified rearranged TRB by multiplex touch-down PCR. TCRdb reanalysed the multiplex PCR reads using MiXCR and keeps one entry per CDR3 protein. The sample yields about 4,100 distinct CDR3 sequences, about 23% seen once. Peripheral blood genomic DNA, not sorted cells or RNA, was the template. The sequence was obtained from a human donor with a solid tumor. The V and J genes are TRBV13 and TRBJ1-5; 7 positions match TRBD1. Material: blood. The chain's CDR3 is CASSFRQGHQPQHF. The CDR3 nucleotides are TGTGCCAGCAGCTTCAGACAGGGCCATCAGCCCCAGCATTTT.